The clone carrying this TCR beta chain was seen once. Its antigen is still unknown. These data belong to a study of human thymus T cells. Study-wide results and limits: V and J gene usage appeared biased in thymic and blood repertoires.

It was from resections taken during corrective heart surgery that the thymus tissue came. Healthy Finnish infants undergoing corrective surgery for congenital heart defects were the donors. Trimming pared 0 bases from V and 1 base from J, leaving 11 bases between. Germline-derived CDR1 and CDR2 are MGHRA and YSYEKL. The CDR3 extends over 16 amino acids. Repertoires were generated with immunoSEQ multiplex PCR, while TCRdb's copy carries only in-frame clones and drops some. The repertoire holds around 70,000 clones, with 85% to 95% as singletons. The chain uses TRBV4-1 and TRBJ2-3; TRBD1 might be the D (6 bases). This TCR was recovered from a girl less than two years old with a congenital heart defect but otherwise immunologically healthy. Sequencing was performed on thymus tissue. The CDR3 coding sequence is TGCGCCAGCAGCCAAGACCTGGGGGCAGGCACAGATACGCAGTATTTT. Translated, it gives CASSQDLGAGTDTQYF.